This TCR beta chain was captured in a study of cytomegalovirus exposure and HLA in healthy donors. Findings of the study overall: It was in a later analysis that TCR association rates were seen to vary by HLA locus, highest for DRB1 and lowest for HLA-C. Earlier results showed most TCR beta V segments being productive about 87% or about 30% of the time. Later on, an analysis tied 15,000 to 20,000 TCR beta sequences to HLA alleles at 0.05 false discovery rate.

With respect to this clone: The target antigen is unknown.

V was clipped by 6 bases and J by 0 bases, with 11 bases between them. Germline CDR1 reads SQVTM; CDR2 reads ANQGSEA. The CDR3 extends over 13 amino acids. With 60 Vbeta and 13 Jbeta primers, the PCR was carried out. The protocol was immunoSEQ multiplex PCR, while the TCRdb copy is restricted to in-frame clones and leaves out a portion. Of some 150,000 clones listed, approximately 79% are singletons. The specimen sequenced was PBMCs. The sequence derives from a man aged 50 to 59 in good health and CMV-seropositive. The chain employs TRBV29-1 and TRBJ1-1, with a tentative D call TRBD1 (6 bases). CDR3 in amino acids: CSVKGVMNTEAFF. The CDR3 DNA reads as TGCAGCGTGAAGGGGGTAATGAACACTGAAGCTTTCTTT.